Below are 8 T cell receptor beta chains sequenced from a single sample in a study of patients and donors after allogeneic stem cell transplantation. MiXCR, applied by TCRdb to the RT-PCR reads, yields one record per CDR3 protein. The sample lists roughly 26,000 distinct CDR3 sequences, roughly 8% seen once, with 45% to 60% in the top ten. Sequencing used blood, either unsorted or a sorted T cell fraction (not recorded which). Source of these receptors: a human donor who was either an allogeneic HSCT recipient or a stem cell or donor lymphocyte infusion donor (not recorded which). It is not recorded whose cells these are; they may come from a transplant donor.

This clonotype was counted many times. This chain links TRBV5-1 with TRBJ1-2, with D unclear. The CDR3 totals 17 residues. Trimming stripped 4 bases from V and 0 bases from J, with 19 bases between. Germline V gives CDR1 SGHRS, CDR2 YFSETQ. The CDR3 DNA sequence: TGCGCCAGCAGCATAAGTTTTACAGCTCAAGCTAACTATGGCTACACCTTC. This gives the protein CASSISFTAQANYGYTF.

The chain recombines TRBV7-9 with TRBJ1-3, with D maybe TRBD1 (6 bases). The CDR3 length is 15 residues. Trimming left V 5 bases short and J 8 bases short, with 19 bases between. Germline CDR1 SEHNR, CDR2 FQNEAQ (reference sequence). The CDR3 loop is CASSTRGGLVDTIYF. CDR3 nucleotide sequence: TGTGCCAGCAGCACCCGGGGGGGGCTGGTAGACACCATATATTTT.

The sample holds a few counts of this clonotype. This chain joins TRBV20-1 and TRBJ2-7; 7 nucleotides line up with TRBD1. Germline V gives CDR1 DFQATT, CDR2 SNEGSKA (reference sequence). The J segment lost 5 bases and the V segment lost 5 bases, leaving 9 bases of the junction unmatched. The CDR3 loop spans 13 amino acids. In nucleotides, the CDR3 is TGCAGTGCTTCCGACAGGGTGCTACACGAGCAGTACTTC. Its protein product is CSASDRVLHEQYF.

This chain links TRBV19 with TRBJ1-1, with D perhaps matching TRBD1 (5 bases). Trimming cost V 2 bases and J 0 bases, with 10 bases left between them. The CDR3 spans 15 residues. The germline V gene has CDR1 LNHDA and CDR2 SQIVND (reference sequence). CDR3 sequence (DNA): TGTGCCAGTAGTATAAGCGGGGCTATGAACACTGAAGCTTTCTTT. Translating gives CASSISGAMNTEAFF.

There are many counts of this clonotype. The chain employs TRBV27 and TRBJ2-7, with a tentative D call TRBD2 (6 bases). The CDR3 spans 13 residues. V gave up 6 bases and J gave up 4 bases, with 13 bases separating them. The germline CDR1 and CDR2 sequences are MNHEY and SMNVEV (reference sequence). DNA for the CDR3: TGTGCCAGCAGGGCTAACGGGGGTTACGAGCAGTACTTC. Translated: CASRANGGYEQYF.

This chain uses TRBV12-3 or TRBV12-4 with TRBJ2-7; no clear D. The V end was cut by 7 bases, the J end by 2 bases, with 15 bases between. The CDR3 has 14 residues. In DNA, the CDR3 is TGTGCCAGCACCCTAGGCGGCAGCGCCTACGAGCAGTACTTC. This encodes CASTLGGSAYEQYF.

The sample holds one count of this clonotype. V and J are TRBV28 and TRBJ2-4; 10 positions match TRBD1. V shed 9 bases, J shed 7 bases, and the junction held 9 bases outside the gene matches. The V gene's germline CDR1 is MDHEN and CDR2 SYDVKM. CDR3 size: 14 residues. CDR3 in amino acids: CASSSGGQGNIQYF. The CDR3 nucleotides read TGTGCCAGTAGCTCGGGGGGACAGGGGAACATTCAGTACTTC.

This clonotype was seen repeatedly, ten times or more. The chain carries TRBV9 and TRBJ1-1; no reliable D call. Trimming took off 0 bases at V and 6 bases at J, with 12 bases between the two ends. The CDR3 is made up of 14 amino acids. Germline V CDR1 and CDR2: SGDLS, YYNGEE. The CDR3: CASSVAGNVAEAFF. CDR3 nucleotide sequence: TGTGCCAGCAGCGTAGCTGGGAATGTTGCTGAAGCTTTCTTT.